Listed below are T cell receptor beta chains from one sample, sequenced in a study of identical twins. TCRdb ran MiXCR on the 5' RACE reads and lists one entry per CDR3 protein. Found here are about 340,000 distinct CDR3 sequences, roughly 9% of them singletons; the top ten hold under 9.5%. Sequencing used naive T cells sorted from blood. The receptors come from a woman in her forties or fifties in good health. CDR3s include the opening cysteine and the closing phenylalanine or tryptophan. A D gene is named only where the DNA matches it firmly. Clone size is shown for a subset of rows, as once, few, many or a class of expanded clone.

j_call d_call clone_size v_call cdr3_aa cdr3_nt
TRBJ2-1 - - TRBV10-3 CAISEKGIHWEQFF TGTGCCATCAGTGAAAAAGGGATACATTGGGAGCAGTTCTTC
TRBJ1-4 TRBD1 - TRBV20-1 CSAAIQGAGEKLFF TGCAGTGCTGCCATCCAGGGGGCAGGTGAAAAACTGTTTTTT
TRBJ2-1 - few TRBV3-1 CASSQGAVSYNEQFF TGTGCCAGCAGCCAGGGAGCTGTCTCCTACAATGAGCAGTTCTTC
TRBJ1-6 TRBD1 few TRBV10-2 CASRDRIRSPLHF TGCGCCAGCAGGGACAGGATAAGGTCACCCCTCCACTTT
TRBJ2-7 - - TRBV4-1 CASSHPGRHYEQYF TGCGCCAGCAGCCACCCGGGACGGCACTACGAGCAGTACTTC
TRBJ2-3 - - TRBV24-1 CATSDKGPPNTDTQYF TGTGCCACCAGTGACAAGGGACCCCCGAACACAGATACGCAGTATTTT
TRBJ2-1 - few TRBV10-3 CAITEGQGGGEQFF TGTGCCATCACTGAGGGTCAGGGAGGAGGTGAGCAGTTCTTC
TRBJ2-1 - - TRBV12-3/TRBV12-4 CASSLVLMRERNNEQFF TGTGCCAGCAGTTTAGTATTGATGAGGGAGCGAAACAATGAGCAGTTCTTC
TRBJ2-1 - few TRBV20-1 CSAPSGDPLDEQFF TGCAGTGCTCCCTCCGGGGACCCCTTGGATGAGCAGTTCTTC
TRBJ2-7 - - TRBV18 CASSPLGSGATYEQYF TGTGCCAGCTCACCCCTCGGCTCGGGAGCAACCTACGAGCAGTACTTC
TRBJ2-1 - many TRBV7-2 CASSLATLDGFFF TGTGCCAGCAGCTTAGCGACATTAGACGGATTTTTCTTC
TRBJ2-2 - - TRBV5-1 CASSLDGVNTGELFF TGCGCCAGCAGCTTGGACGGCGTGAACACCGGGGAGCTGTTTTTT
TRBJ2-1 TRBD1 few TRBV5-4 CASSLGGQKAEQFF TGTGCCAGCAGCTTGGGGGGACAGAAAGCTGAGCAGTTCTTC
TRBJ2-1 TRBD2 many TRBV12-3/TRBV12-4 CASSLGLAGGPYNEQFF TGTGCCAGCAGTCTGGGACTAGCGGGAGGGCCTTACAATGAGCAGTTCTTC
TRBJ2-7 TRBD2 many TRBV12-3/TRBV12-4 CASSQTSGSRYEQYF TGTGCCAGCAGTCAAACTAGCGGGAGTCGCTACGAGCAGTACTTC
TRBJ1-4 - many TRBV5-6 CASSLRDKGLFF TGTGCCAGCAGCTTGCGAGACAAAGGACTGTTTTTT
TRBJ1-1 - - TRBV11-2 CASSLVVDAEAFF TGTGCCAGCAGCTTAGTTGTAGACGCTGAAGCTTTCTTT
TRBJ2-2 - many TRBV5-6 CASGWITNTGELFF TGTGCCAGCGGTTGGATTACGAACACCGGGGAGCTGTTTTTT
TRBJ1-1 - many TRBV24-1 CATSDLNTEAFF TGTGCCACCAGTGATTTGAACACTGAAGCTTTCTTT
TRBJ2-3 - many TRBV7-2 CASSASLALHTQYF TGTGCCAGCAGCGCCTCTTTGGCGCTACATACGCAGTATTTT
TRBJ2-7 - - TRBV3-1 CASSQDGVWEQYF TGTGCCAGCAGCCAAGATGGCGTCTGGGAGCAGTACTTC
TRBJ2-3 TRBD1 - TRBV30 CAWSGDRGRADTQYF TGTGCCTGGAGCGGGGACAGGGGAAGGGCAGATACGCAGTATTTT
TRBJ1-3 - few TRBV10-3 CATRDIRPGNTIYF TGTGCCACAAGGGACATTCGTCCCGGAAACACCATATATTTT
TRBJ2-4 - few TRBV20-1 CSAAGQRTFKNIQYF TGCAGTGCAGCGGGACAGCGGACTTTCAAAAACATTCAGTACTTC
TRBJ2-3 - few TRBV14 CASSQGYSYTDTQYF TGTGCCAGCAGCCAAGGATACTCCTACACAGATACGCAGTATTTT
TRBJ2-3 TRBD2 - TRBV15 CATSRLAGAIRGTQYF TGTGCCACCAGCAGGCTAGCGGGAGCGATTCGTGGTACGCAGTATTTT
TRBJ2-1 - - TRBV29-1 CSVTGGPSSYNEQFF TGCAGCGTCACCGGAGGGCCTAGCTCCTACAATGAGCAGTTCTTC
TRBJ2-1 - few TRBV2 CASSEASGGEQFF TGTGCCAGCAGTGAAGCGTCCGGGGGCGAGCAGTTCTTC
TRBJ2-3 TRBD2 - TRBV27 CASSLTSGRAPDTQYF TGTGCCAGCAGTCTGACTAGCGGGAGGGCGCCAGATACGCAGTATTTT
TRBJ1-2 - few TRBV7-2 CASQGTPGLYGYTF TGTGCCAGTCAAGGCACACCCGGCCTCTATGGCTACACCTTC
TRBJ2-3 TRBD2 few TRBV5-1 CASSFGLERADTQYF TGCGCCAGCAGCTTCGGACTAGAGAGGGCAGATACGCAGTATTTT
TRBJ1-1 - few TRBV12-3/TRBV12-4 CASSFAANTEAFF TGTGCCAGCAGTTTTGCGGCAAACACTGAAGCTTTCTTT
TRBJ2-4 - few TRBV11-2 CASSYRQNIQYF TGTGCCAGCAGCTACCGCCAAAACATTCAGTACTTC
TRBJ2-5 - - TRBV20-1 CSAREWGETQYF TGCAGTGCTAGAGAGTGGGGAGAGACCCAGTACTTC
TRBJ2-3 - - TRBV7-3 CASSFLVLAYF TGTGCCAGCAGCTTTCTGGTCTTGGCGTATTTT
TRBJ2-7 - - TRBV29-1 CSVQGGREAYEQYF TGCAGCGTGCAGGGGGGGCGGGAGGCCTACGAGCAGTACTTC
TRBJ2-3 - - TRBV7-8 CASSFSRTDTQYF TGTGCCAGCAGCTTCTCACGCACAGATACGCAGTATTTT
TRBJ1-6 TRBD1 few TRBV11-2 CASSLYRGAPLHF TGTGCCAGCAGCTTATACAGGGGGGCACCCCTCCACTTT
TRBJ2-7 - - TRBV6-2/TRBV6-3 CASSYGPGIGEQYF TGTGCCAGCAGTTACGGACCGGGGATAGGCGAGCAGTACTTC
TRBJ2-3 - few TRBV20-1 CSARVLGRAESTQYF TGCAGTGCTAGAGTTTTGGGTCGAGCGGAGAGTACGCAGTATTTT
TRBJ2-3 - many TRBV11-2 CASSSVTDTQYF TGTGCCAGCAGCTCGGTCACAGATACGCAGTATTTT
TRBJ2-3 - many TRBV5-1 CASSAEPLSNTDTQYF TGCGCCAGCAGTGCGGAACCGCTTTCGAACACAGATACGCAGTATTTT
TRBJ1-5 - many TRBV10-3 CAISGEPGQPQHF TGTGCCATCAGCGGGGAACCTGGTCAGCCCCAGCATTTT
TRBJ2-1 TRBD2 many TRBV6-6 CASSTFVPTSVSYNEQFF TGTGCCAGCAGTACCTTTGTCCCGACTAGCGTCTCCTACAATGAGCAGTTCTTC
TRBJ1-2 - - TRBV6-5 CASSGPSNYGYTF TGTGCCAGCAGCGGGCCTTCTAACTATGGCTACACCTTC
TRBJ2-2 TRBD2 many TRBV5-1 CASSLGLANTGELFF TGTGCCAGCAGCTTAGGACTAGCGAACACCGGGGAGCTGTTTTTT
TRBJ1-6 - few TRBV25-1 CASKGPLQYSPLHF TGTGCCAGCAAGGGACCGCTGCAATATTCACCCCTCCACTTT
TRBJ2-5 - - TRBV6-5 CASSYSLAGETQYF TGTGCCAGCAGTTACTCGTTGGCAGGGGAGACCCAGTACTTC
TRBJ2-1 - - TRBV6-1 CASSASGADYNEQFF TGTGCCAGCAGTGCATCGGGAGCGGACTACAATGAGCAGTTCTTC
TRBJ1-4 - few TRBV5-1 CASSLLDRATNEKLFF TGCGCCAGCAGCTTACTTGACCGAGCAACTAATGAAAAACTGTTTTTT
TRBJ2-7 - - TRBV5-1 CASSQENPGREQYF TGCGCCAGCAGCCAAGAAAATCCAGGACGCGAGCAGTACTTC
TRBJ2-3 TRBD2 many TRBV20-1 CSATTSGRTDTQYF TGCAGTGCTACTACTAGCGGGAGGACAGATACGCAGTATTTT
TRBJ1-5 TRBD1 many TRBV5-1 CASSWAPGTGSGQPQHF TGCGCCAGCAGCTGGGCGCCCGGGACAGGGTCCGGTCAGCCCCAGCATTTT
TRBJ1-2 TRBD1 few TRBV27 CASSPRDRDWHYGYTF TGTGCCAGCAGTCCCCGGGACAGGGATTGGCACTATGGCTACACCTTC
TRBJ2-7 - many TRBV28 CASREGGLPFSYEQYF TGTGCCAGCAGGGAAGGAGGCCTACCCTTTTCCTACGAGCAGTACTTC
TRBJ2-7 TRBD2 few TRBV5-1 CASSYSGSEPYEQYF TGCGCCAGCAGCTATAGCGGGAGTGAGCCCTACGAGCAGTACTTC
TRBJ2-5 TRBD1 few TRBV7-6 CASSSGSGTVSETQYF TGTGCCAGCAGCTCGGGTTCCGGGACAGTGTCAGAGACCCAGTACTTC
TRBJ1-5 - many TRBV12-3/TRBV12-4 CASSPGSGLQPQHF TGTGCCAGCAGCCCCGGGAGCGGACTCCAGCCCCAGCATTTT
TRBJ2-3 TRBD2 - TRBV20-1 CSAPGTSGRARDTQYF TGCAGTGCCCCCGGGACTAGCGGGAGGGCCCGCGATACGCAGTATTTT
TRBJ2-1 TRBD2 few TRBV5-1 CASSPLAGEYNEQFF TGCGCCAGCAGCCCACTAGCGGGGGAGTACAATGAGCAGTTCTTC